Here is one T cell receptor beta chain with its context. Its antigen is currently unknown. The V gene lost 5 bases and the J gene lost 0 bases, with 14 bases spanning the gap. CDR1 and CDR2 (germline): SNHLY, FYNNEI. The CDR3 totals 16 residues. The data were obtained in a study of regulatory T cells in long-lasting Graves disease. Study outcomes and limitations: Few sampled subjects may have lowered accuracy.

In building TCR beta libraries, iRepertoire HTBI primers were used together with Arm-PCR of CDR3 regions. TCRdb independently ran MiXCR on the multiplex PCR reads; one entry per CDR3 protein. Of about 500,000 distinct CDR3 sequences in the sample, 16% were seen once. Time point: newly diagnosed GD, antithyroid drugs for less than 3 months. Following extraction of RNA from PBMCs, that RNA was used to make the TCR library. These same records also appear under a second study, on T cells in Graves' hyperthyroidism and ophthalmopathy. That source adds: Clonotypes that were expanded in thyroid above 0.001 mostly appeared in blood too.

Material: peripheral blood mononuclear cells (PBMCs), obtained at new diagnosis, from a patient treated with antithyroid drugs. This clonotype was obtained from a man aged 35 to 55 with Graves disease. The chain employs TRBV2 and TRBJ1-3; D is undetermined. Written as DNA, the CDR3 is TGTGCCAGCAGTCCAAGCCGACTGCGCTCTGGAAACACCATATATTTT. It specifies CASSPSRLRSGNTIYF. Combining the CDR3 with reference TRBV2 and TRBJ1-3 gives the whole variable domain EPEVTQTPSHQVTQMGQEVILRCVPISNHLYFYWYRQILGQKVEFLVSFYNNEISEKSEIFDDQFSVERPDGSNFTLKIRSTKLEDSAMYFCASSPSRLRSGNTIYFGEGSWLTVV.